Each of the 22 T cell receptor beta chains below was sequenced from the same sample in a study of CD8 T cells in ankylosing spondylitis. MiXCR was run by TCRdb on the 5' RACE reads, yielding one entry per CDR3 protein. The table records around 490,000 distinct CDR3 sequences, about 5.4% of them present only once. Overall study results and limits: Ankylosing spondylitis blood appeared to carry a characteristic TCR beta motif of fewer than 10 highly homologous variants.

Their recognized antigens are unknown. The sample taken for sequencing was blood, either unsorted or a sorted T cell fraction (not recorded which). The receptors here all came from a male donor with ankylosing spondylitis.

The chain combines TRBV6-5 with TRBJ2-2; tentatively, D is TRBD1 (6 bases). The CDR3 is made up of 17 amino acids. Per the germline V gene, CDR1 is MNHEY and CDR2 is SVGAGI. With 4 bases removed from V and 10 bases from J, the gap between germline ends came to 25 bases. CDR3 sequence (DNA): TGTGCCAGCAGTTTCCGCCACCGACAAGACAGGACGGAGGAGCTGTTTTTT. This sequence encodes CASSFRHRQDRTEELFF.

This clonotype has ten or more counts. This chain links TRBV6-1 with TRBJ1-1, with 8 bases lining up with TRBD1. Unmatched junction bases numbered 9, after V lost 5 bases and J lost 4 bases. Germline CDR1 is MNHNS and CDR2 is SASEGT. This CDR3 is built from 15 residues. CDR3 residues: CASSLWTGPVTEAFF. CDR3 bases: TGTGCCAGCAGTCTTTGGACAGGGCCGGTCACTGAAGCTTTCTTT.

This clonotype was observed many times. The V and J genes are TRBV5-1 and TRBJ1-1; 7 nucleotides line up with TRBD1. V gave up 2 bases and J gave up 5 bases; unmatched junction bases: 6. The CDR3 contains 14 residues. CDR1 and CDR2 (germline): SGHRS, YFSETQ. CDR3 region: CASSFPDRETEAFF. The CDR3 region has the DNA TGCGCCAGCAGCTTCCCCGACAGGGAAACTGAAGCTTTCTTT.

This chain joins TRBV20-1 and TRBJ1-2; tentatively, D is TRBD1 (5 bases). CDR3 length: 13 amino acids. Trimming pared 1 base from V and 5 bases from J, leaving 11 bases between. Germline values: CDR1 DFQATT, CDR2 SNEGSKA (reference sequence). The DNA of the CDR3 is TGCAGTGCTAGAGTTCAGGGACTTTATGGCTACACCTTC. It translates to CSARVQGLYGYTF.

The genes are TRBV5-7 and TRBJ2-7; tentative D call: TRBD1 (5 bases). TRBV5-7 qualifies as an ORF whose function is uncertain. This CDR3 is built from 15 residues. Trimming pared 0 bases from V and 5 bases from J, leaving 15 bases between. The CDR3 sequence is CASSLEGRVVHEQYF. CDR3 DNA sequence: TGTGCCAGCAGCTTGGAGGGCAGGGTGGTGCACGAGCAGTACTTC.

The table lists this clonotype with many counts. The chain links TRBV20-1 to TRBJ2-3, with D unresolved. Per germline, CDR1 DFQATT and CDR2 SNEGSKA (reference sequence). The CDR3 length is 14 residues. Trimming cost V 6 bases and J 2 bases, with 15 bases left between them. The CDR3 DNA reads TGCAGTGCGGGTCGGGCGGTGGTCACAGATACGCAGTATTTT. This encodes CSAGRAVVTDTQYF.

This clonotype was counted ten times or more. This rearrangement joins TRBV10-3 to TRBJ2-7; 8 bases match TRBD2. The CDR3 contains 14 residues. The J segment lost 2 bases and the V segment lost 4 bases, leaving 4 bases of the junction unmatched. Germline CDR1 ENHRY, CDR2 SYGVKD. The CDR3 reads CAISGSGRTYEQYF. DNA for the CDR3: TGTGCCATCAGTGGCAGCGGGAGAACCTACGAGCAGTACTTC.

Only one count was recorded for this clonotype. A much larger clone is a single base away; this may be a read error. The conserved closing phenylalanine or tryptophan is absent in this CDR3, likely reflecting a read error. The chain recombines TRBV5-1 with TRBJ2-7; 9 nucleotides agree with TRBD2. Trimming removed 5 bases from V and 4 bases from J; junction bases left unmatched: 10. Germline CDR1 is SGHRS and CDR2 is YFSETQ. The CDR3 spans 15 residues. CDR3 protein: CASRDTGTSSYEQYY. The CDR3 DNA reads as TGCGCCAGCAGGGACACCGGGACTAGCTCTTACGAGCAGTACTAC.

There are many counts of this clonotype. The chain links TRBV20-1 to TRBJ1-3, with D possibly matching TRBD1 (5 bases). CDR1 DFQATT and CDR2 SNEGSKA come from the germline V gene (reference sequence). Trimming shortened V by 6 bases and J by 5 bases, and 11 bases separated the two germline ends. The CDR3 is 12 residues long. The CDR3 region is CSARRERNTIYF. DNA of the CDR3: TGCAGTGCCCGCAGGGAGAGAAACACCATATATTTT.

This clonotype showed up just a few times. The CDR3 DNA reads as TGCGCCAGCAGCCAAGATGGGAGCGGGGGGGCCAAGAAGTATTTT. Translation: CASSQDGSGGAKKYF. This sequence joins TRBV4-1 and TRBJ2-3, with 10 bases matching TRBD2. Unmatched junction bases numbered 10, after V lost 0 bases and J lost 13 bases. The germline V gene encodes CDR1 MGHRA and CDR2 YSYEKL. The CDR3 is 15 residues long.

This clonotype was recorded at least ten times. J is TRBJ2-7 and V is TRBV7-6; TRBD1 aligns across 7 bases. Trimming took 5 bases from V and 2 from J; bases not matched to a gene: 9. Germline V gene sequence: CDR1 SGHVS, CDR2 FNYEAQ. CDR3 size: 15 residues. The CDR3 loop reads CASSQPWDRPYEQYF. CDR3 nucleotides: TGTGCCAGCAGCCAGCCGTGGGACAGACCCTACGAGCAGTACTTC.

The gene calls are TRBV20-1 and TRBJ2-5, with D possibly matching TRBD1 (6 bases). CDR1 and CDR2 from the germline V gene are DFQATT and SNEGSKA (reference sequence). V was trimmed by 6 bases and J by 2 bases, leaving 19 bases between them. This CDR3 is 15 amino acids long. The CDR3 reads CSARSGTFTQETQYF. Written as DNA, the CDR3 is TGCAGTGCCCGATCCGGGACATTTACGCAAGAGACCCAGTACTTC.

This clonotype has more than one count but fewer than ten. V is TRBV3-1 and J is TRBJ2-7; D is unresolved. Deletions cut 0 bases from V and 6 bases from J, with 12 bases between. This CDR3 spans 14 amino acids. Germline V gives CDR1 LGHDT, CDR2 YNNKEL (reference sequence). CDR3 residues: CASSQDPGQREQYF. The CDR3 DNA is TGTGCCAGCAGCCAAGACCCAGGTCAGCGCGAGCAGTACTTC.

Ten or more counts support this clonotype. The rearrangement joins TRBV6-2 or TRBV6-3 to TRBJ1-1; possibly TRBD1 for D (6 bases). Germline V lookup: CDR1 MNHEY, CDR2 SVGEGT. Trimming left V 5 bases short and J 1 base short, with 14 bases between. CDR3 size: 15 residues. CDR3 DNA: TGTGCCAGCAGTATTCAGGGGAACGCGAACACTGAAGCTTTCTTT. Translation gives CASSIQGNANTEAFF.

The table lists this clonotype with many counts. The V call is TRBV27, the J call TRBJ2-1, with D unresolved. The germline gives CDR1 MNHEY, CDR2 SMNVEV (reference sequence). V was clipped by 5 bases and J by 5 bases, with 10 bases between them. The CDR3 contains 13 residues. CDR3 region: CASSRTPDNEQFF. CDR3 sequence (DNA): TGTGCCAGCAGTCGAACGCCCGACAATGAGCAGTTCTTC.

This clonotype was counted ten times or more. The CDR3 spells CASSSTGPNSPLHF. For the CDR3, the DNA is TGCGCCAGCAGCTCGACGGGACCGAATTCACCCCTCCACTTT. The chain links TRBV5-1 to TRBJ1-6; D may be TRBD1 (5 bases). This CDR3 is 14 amino acids long. The V end lost 3 bases, the J end lost 7 bases, and 11 bases lay between the germline ends. CDR1 and CDR2 (germline): SGHRS, YFSETQ.

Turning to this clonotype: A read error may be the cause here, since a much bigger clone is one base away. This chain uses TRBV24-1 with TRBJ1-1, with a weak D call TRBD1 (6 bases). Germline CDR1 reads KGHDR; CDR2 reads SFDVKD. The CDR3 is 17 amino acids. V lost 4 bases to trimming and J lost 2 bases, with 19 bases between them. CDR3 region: CATSESRRLQGNTEAFF. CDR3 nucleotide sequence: TGTGCCACCAGTGAATCAAGGAGATTACAGGGAAACACTGAAGCTTTCTTT.

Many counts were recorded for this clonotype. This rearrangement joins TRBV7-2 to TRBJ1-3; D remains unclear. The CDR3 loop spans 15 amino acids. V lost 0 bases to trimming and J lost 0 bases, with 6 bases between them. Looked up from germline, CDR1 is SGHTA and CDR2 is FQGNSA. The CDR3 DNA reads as TGTGCCAGCAGCTTAGCGAAGGACTCTGGAAACACCATATATTTT. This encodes CASSLAKDSGNTIYF.

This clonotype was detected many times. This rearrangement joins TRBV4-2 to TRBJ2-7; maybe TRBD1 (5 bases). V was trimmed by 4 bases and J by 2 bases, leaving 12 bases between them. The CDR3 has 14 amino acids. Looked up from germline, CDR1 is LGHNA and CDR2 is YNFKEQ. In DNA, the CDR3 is TGTGCCAGCAGCCCAGGGCCTAGGGCCTACGAGCAGTACTTC. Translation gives CASSPGPRAYEQYF.

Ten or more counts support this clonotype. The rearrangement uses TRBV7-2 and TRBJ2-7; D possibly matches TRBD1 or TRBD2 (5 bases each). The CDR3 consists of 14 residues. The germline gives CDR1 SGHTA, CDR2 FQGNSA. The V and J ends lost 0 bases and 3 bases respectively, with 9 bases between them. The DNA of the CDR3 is TGTGCCAGCAGCTTAGCCGGGACCGACTACGAGCAGTACTTC. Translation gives CASSLAGTDYEQYF.

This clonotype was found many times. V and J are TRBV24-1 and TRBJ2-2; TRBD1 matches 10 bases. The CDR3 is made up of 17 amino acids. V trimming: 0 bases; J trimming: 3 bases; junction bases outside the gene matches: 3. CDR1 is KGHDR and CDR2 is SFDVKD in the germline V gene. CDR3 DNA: TGTGCCACCAGTGATTTGGGGACAGGGGCCCACACCGGGGAGCTGTTTTTT. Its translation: CATSDLGTGAHTGELFF.

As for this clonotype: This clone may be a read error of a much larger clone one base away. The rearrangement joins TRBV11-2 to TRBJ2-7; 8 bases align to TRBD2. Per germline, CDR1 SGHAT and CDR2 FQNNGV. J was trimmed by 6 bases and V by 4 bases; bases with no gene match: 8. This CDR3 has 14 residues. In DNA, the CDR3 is TGTGCCAGCAGCTGGACTAGCAGGGCCGGCGAGCAGTACTTC. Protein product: CASSWTSRAGEQYF.